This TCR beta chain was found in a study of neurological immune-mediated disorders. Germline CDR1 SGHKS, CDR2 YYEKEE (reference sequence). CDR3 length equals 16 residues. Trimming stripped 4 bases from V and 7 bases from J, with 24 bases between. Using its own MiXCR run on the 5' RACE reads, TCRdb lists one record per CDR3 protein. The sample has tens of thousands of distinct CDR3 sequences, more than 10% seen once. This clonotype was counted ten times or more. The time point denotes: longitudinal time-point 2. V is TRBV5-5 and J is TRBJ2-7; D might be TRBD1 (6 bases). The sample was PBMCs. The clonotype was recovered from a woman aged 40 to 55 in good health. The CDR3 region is CASSLSPTGLVGEQYF. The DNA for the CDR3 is TGTGCCAGCAGCCTAAGTCCCACAGGGCTGGTGGGAGAGCAGTACTTC.